The next 23 T cell receptor beta chains were all read from a single sample in a study of blood T cells in healthy people across ages. Sample-barcoded 5' priming and a J-beta primer mix drove a second PCR of 7 to 11 cycles. TCRdb used MiXCR to reprocess the 5' RACE reads, holding one entry per CDR3 protein. Among about 1.4 million distinct CDR3 sequences listed, 59% were seen once. Sequencing input: blood. These receptors were collected from a man between 18 and 35 years old in good health.

The CDR3 coding sequence is TGTGCCAGCAGCTTGGTCTCCTGGGACACTGAAGCTTTCTTT. Its translation is CASSLVSWDTEAFF. The chain uses TRBV5-6 and TRBJ1-1; D not certain. The CDR3 is 14 amino acids. The germline CDR1 and CDR2 sequences are SGHDT and YYEEEE. V lost 0 bases, J lost 3 bases, and 9 bases lay in between. Supplemented by reference TRBV5-6 and TRBJ1-1, the full variable domain reads DAGVTQSPTHLIKTRGQQVTLRCSPKSGHDTVSWYQQALGQGPQFIFQYYEEEERQRGNFPDRFSGHQFPNYSSELNVNALLLGDSALYLCASSLVSWDTEAFFGQGTRLTVV.

The rearrangement uses TRBV20-1 and TRBJ2-3, with TRBD2 matching 12 bases. This CDR3 has 15 amino acids. Germline CDR1 is DFQATT and CDR2 is SNEGSKA (reference sequence). V trimming: 2 bases; J trimming: 6 bases; junction bases outside the gene matches: 6. CDR3 residues: CSARPTSGRIDTQYF. The CDR3 coding sequence is TGCAGTGCTAGACCGACTAGCGGGAGAATTGATACGCAGTATTTT.

This rearrangement joins TRBV27 to TRBJ2-1, with 10 nucleotides matching TRBD2. CDR3 length: 13 amino acids. Trimming removed 7 bases from V and 7 bases from J; junction bases left unmatched: 4. Looked up from germline, CDR1 is MNHEY and CDR2 is SMNVEV (reference sequence). For the CDR3, the DNA is TGTGCCAGCATTCCTAGCGGGAGAAATGAGCAGTTCTTC. This codes for CASIPSGRNEQFF.

The chain employs TRBV29-1 and TRBJ1-2; 10 bases line up with TRBD1. The CDR3 covers 13 residues. V lost 5 bases to trimming and J lost 4 bases; unmatched junction nucleotides: 4. Germline loops: CDR1 SQVTM, CDR2 ANQGSEA. Here the CDR3 reads CSVQRTGGYGYTF. The CDR3 nucleotides are TGCAGCGTTCAACGGACAGGGGGCTATGGCTACACCTTC.

V usage is TRBV29-1 and J usage is TRBJ1-1, with 8 bases identical to TRBD1. V gave up 0 bases and J gave up 11 bases; unmatched junction bases: 14. The CDR3 extends over 15 amino acids. Germline CDR1 is SQVTM and CDR2 is ANQGSEA. CDR3 sequence: CSVEDPGKGQGDAFF. CDR3 nucleotide sequence: TGCAGCGTTGAAGACCCGGGGAAAGGACAGGGCGATGCTTTCTTT.

The genes are TRBV3-1 and TRBJ1-2; 7 nucleotides align to TRBD1. Germline loops: CDR1 LGHDT, CDR2 YNNKEL (reference sequence). CDR3 size: 15 residues. The J segment lost 7 bases and the V segment lost 1 base, leaving 9 bases of the junction unmatched. The CDR3 loop is CASSQGQGLFGGYTF. CDR3 nucleotides: TGTGCCAGCAGCCAAGGACAGGGCCTCTTCGGTGGCTACACCTTC.

The genes are TRBV11-1 and TRBJ2-3; 8 positions agree with TRBD1. CDR3 length: 14 amino acids. The germline CDR1 and CDR2 sequences are SGHAT and FQDESV (reference sequence). The junction had 4 bases not matched to a gene; V was cut back by 4 bases and J by 4 bases. The chain's CDR3 is CASSSRTGSDTQYF. CDR3 coding DNA: TGTGCCAGCAGCTCCCGGACAGGGTCAGATACGCAGTATTTT.

The genes are TRBV12-3 or TRBV12-4 and TRBJ2-2, with TRBD1 identical over 7 bases. Germline trimming cut 2 bases from V and 8 bases from J; bases unmatched to any gene: 8. The CDR3 extends over 15 amino acids. CDR3 DNA: TGTGCCAGCAGTTTAAAGGGGACAGAATCGGGGGAGCTGTTTTTT. It is translated as CASSLKGTESGELFF.

The chain carries TRBV10-3 and TRBJ1-2, with 7 bases lining up with TRBD1. Germline-derived CDR1 and CDR2 are ENHRY and SYGVKD. V lost 4 bases, J lost 7 bases, and 9 bases stayed unmatched. The CDR3 is 14 amino acids. The CDR3 sequence: CAISGSSRGSGYTF. The CDR3 DNA is TGTGCCATCAGTGGGTCGTCCAGGGGGAGTGGCTACACCTTC.

The chain joins TRBV6-6 to TRBJ2-1, with 13 positions matching TRBD2. The CDR3 covers 14 residues. CDR1 is MNHNY, CDR2 SVGAGI, per germline (reference sequence). V shed 2 bases, J shed 14 bases, and the junction held 6 bases outside the gene matches. The CDR3 region is CASSYAGTSGMEFF. CDR3 sequence (DNA): TGTGCCAGCAGTTACGCAGGGACTAGCGGGATGGAGTTCTTC.

V gene TRBV3-1 combines with J gene TRBJ2-7; D is undetermined. The CDR3 spans 15 residues. With 4 bases removed from V and 1 base from J, the gap between germline ends came to 14 bases. The germline gives CDR1 LGHDT, CDR2 YNNKEL (reference sequence). CDR3 residues: CASSPGQTLSYEQYF. The DNA for the CDR3 is TGTGCCAGCAGCCCTGGTCAGACCCTTTCCTACGAGCAGTACTTC.

The chain joins TRBV6-6 to TRBJ2-2; 11 nucleotides align to TRBD2. Trimming cost V 11 bases and J 1 base; bases outside gene matches: 6. CDR1 is MNHNY and CDR2 is SVGAGI in the germline V gene (reference sequence). This CDR3 contains 15 residues. CDR3 loop: CAARGLAGNTGELFF. In DNA form, the CDR3 reads TGTGCCGCCCGAGGACTAGCGGGGAACACCGGGGAGCTGTTTTTT.

The rearrangement uses TRBV6-1 and TRBJ2-7; 8 nucleotides align to TRBD1. The CDR3 contains 14 residues. Trimming took 6 bases from V and 2 from J; bases not matched to a gene: 6. Germline CDR1 and CDR2: MNHNS and SASEGT. The CDR3 nucleotides are TGTGCCAGCAGGAAGGGACAGGCGCCCTACGAGCAGTACTTC. It specifies CASRKGQAPYEQYF.

This clonotype was seen a few times. The V gene is TRBV20-1, the J gene TRBJ2-5; 9 bases match TRBD1. The DNA matches TRBJ2-7 better at its end, which makes the J call doubtful. CDR3 length: 14 residues. CDR1 is DFQATT, CDR2 SNEGSKA, per germline (reference sequence). The CDR3, as DNA: TGCAGTGCCACCGGGACAGGGTTTTCCTACGAGCAGTACTTC. As protein: CSATGTGFSYEQYF.

This clonotype was seen only a few times. The rearrangement links TRBV4-1 to TRBJ1-2; 12 nucleotides line up with TRBD1. Losses at the gene ends were 0 bases for V and 4 bases for J; bases not matched to a gene: 9. This CDR3 has 18 amino acids. Germline V gives CDR1 MGHRA, CDR2 YSYEKL. CDR3: CASSQDLSGTGGVYGYTF. CDR3 nucleotide sequence: TGCGCCAGCAGCCAAGACCTATCCGGGACAGGGGGCGTCTATGGCTACACCTTC.

The rearrangement uses TRBV20-1 and TRBJ1-3; no firm D call. V shed 1 base and J shed 0 bases, with 13 bases lying between them. Germline V gene lookup returns CDR1 DFQATT and CDR2 SNEGSKA (reference sequence). This CDR3 contains 16 residues. The CDR3 DNA sequence: TGCAGTGCTAGAGTTCAGGCAGATAGCTCTGGAAACACCATATATTTT. Its protein is CSARVQADSSGNTIYF.

The chain is built from TRBV9 and TRBJ2-3; 8 positions agree with TRBD2. Germline V CDR1 and CDR2: SGDLS, YYNGEE. V was pared by 2 bases and J by 5 bases, with 7 bases of the junction left unmatched. The CDR3 covers 15 residues. DNA for the CDR3: TGTGCCAGCAGCGTCGGGACTAGTTTAGGAGATACGCAGTATTTT. Translation: CASSVGTSLGDTQYF.

This chain's CDR3 is CASSFPTGVDEQFF. For the CDR3, the DNA is TGTGCCAGCAGCTTTCCGACAGGGGTGGATGAGCAGTTCTTC. This chain uses TRBV7-9 with TRBJ2-1; 8 bases match TRBD1. This CDR3 is 14 amino acids long. V lost 3 bases to trimming and J lost 8 bases; unmatched junction nucleotides: 6. Per the germline V gene, CDR1 is SEHNR and CDR2 is FQNEAQ (reference sequence).

This clonotype has just a few counts. This chain uses TRBV15 with TRBJ2-5; 7 bases are shared with TRBD1. The length of the CDR3 is 16 residues. Trimming cost V 2 bases and J 2 bases; bases outside gene matches: 8. Germline V gives CDR1 LNHNV, CDR2 YYDKDF (reference sequence). The CDR3 protein is CATSRKTGQLQETQYF. The DNA for the CDR3 is TGTGCCACCAGCAGAAAGACAGGGCAGTTGCAAGAGACCCAGTACTTC.

CDR3 loop: CASSLWGTGEDNQPQHF. Here the CDR3 DNA reads TGTGCCAGCAGTTTATGGGGGACAGGGGAGGATAATCAGCCCCAGCATTTT. The rearrangement joins TRBV27 to TRBJ1-5; 10 bases are shared with TRBD1. Germline loops: CDR1 MNHEY, CDR2 SMNVEV (reference sequence). Trimming removed 1 base from V and 4 bases from J; junction bases left unmatched: 7. The CDR3 length is 17 residues.

The rearrangement uses TRBV21-1 and TRBJ1-2. TRBV21-1 is a documented pseudogene. This CDR3 region has 13 residues. CDR3 nucleotides: TGTGCCAGCAGCAAAGCAACGGGCTATGGCTACACCTTC. Protein product: CASSKATGYGYTF.

This clonotype was seen more than once but under ten times. The chain links TRBV27 to TRBJ2-7; the D gene is possibly TRBD1 (6 bases). The germline CDR1 and CDR2 sequences are MNHEY and SMNVEV (reference sequence). This CDR3 has 16 amino acids. V lost 6 bases and J 3 bases, leaving 21 bases between the germline ends. The CDR3 bases are TGTGCCAGCAGAACTTTCATCAGGGGACCAAACTACGAGCAGTACTTC. Protein sequence: CASRTFIRGPNYEQYF.

This chain links TRBV6-6 with TRBJ2-5, with TRBD2 identical over 7 bases. J gave up 2 bases and V 5 bases, and 5 bases lay outside the gene matches. This CDR3 contains 14 residues. CDR1 and CDR2 (germline): MNHNY, SVGAGI (reference sequence). This chain's CDR3 is CASSNSGEQETQYF. CDR3 DNA sequence: TGTGCCAGCAGTAACAGCGGGGAACAAGAGACCCAGTACTTC.